The 19 T cell receptor beta chains reported below all come from one sample, sequenced in a study of blood T cell repertoires in COVID-19. Sequencing was performed with immunoSEQ multiplex PCR; in TCRdb, only in-frame clones are kept and a portion is missing. The sample includes tens of thousands of clones, about 80% seen only once; the top ten take approximately 34%. The sample was peripheral blood. These TCRs come from a woman aged 70 to 79 with acute or convalescent COVID-19.

The chain has TRBV30 and TRBJ2-7; 10 bases line up with TRBD1. With 5 bases clipped from V and 5 bases from J, the junction kept 9 bases outside the gene matches. The CDR3 runs 14 residues. Germline loops: CDR1 GTSNPN, CDR2 SVGIG (reference sequence). CDR3 residues: CAWDRGLSFHEQYF. The CDR3 DNA reads TGTGCCTGGGACAGGGGGCTTTCTTTCCACGAGCAGTACTTC.

V gene TRBV15 combines with J gene TRBJ1-1; D may be TRBD1 (6 bases). The CDR3 spans 15 residues. The V end was cut by 1 base, the J end by 2 bases, with 11 bases between. Germline CDR1 is LNHNV and CDR2 is YYDKDF (reference sequence). The CDR3 here is CATSRAGTYNTEAFF. The CDR3 coding sequence is TGTGCCACCAGCAGAGCCGGGACATATAACACTGAAGCTTTCTTT.

The rearrangement uses TRBV7-2 and TRBJ2-1; TRBD2 matches at 10 bases. V shed 4 bases, J shed 9 bases, and the junction held 3 bases outside the gene matches. The V gene's germline CDR1 is SGHTA and CDR2 FQGNSA. The CDR3 runs 13 residues. CDR3 DNA: TGTGCCAGCAGCTCCGGGACTAGCGTTGAGCAGTTCTTC. This encodes CASSSGTSVEQFF.

The chain uses TRBV7-9 and TRBJ1-5; tentatively, D is TRBD1 (5 bases). Per germline, CDR1 SEHNR and CDR2 FQNEAQ (reference sequence). The CDR3 covers 16 residues. Trimming took off 3 bases at V and 10 bases at J, with 22 bases between the two ends. The CDR3 sequence: CASSFYPSQGGRPQHF. The CDR3 DNA reads as TGTGCCAGCAGCTTTTACCCCAGCCAGGGCGGTCGTCCCCAGCATTTT.

The chain carries TRBV6-5 and TRBJ1-1; 9 nucleotides agree with TRBD1. The CDR3 loop spans 12 amino acids. V lost 4 bases to trimming and J lost 11 bases; unmatched junction nucleotides: 5. The V gene's germline CDR1 is MNHEY and CDR2 SVGAGI. The DNA for the CDR3 is TGTGCCAGCAGTTCCGGGACAGGGAGGGCTTTCTTT. It translates to CASSSGTGRAFF.

This clone was picked up a small number of times. The chain employs TRBV5-6 and TRBJ1-4; 8 nucleotides line up with TRBD1. V lost 1 base to trimming and J lost 4 bases; unmatched junction nucleotides: 9. Germline CDR1 is SGHDT and CDR2 is YYEEEE. The CDR3 runs 17 residues. This CDR3 reads CASSLFGQGTINEKLFF. Written as DNA, the CDR3 is TGTGCCAGCAGCTTGTTTGGACAGGGAACCATTAATGAAAAACTGTTTTTT.

V gene TRBV29-1 combines with J gene TRBJ1-4; D remains unclear. The germline V gene has CDR1 SQVTM and CDR2 ANQGSEA. CDR3 length equals 13 residues. Trimming removed 3 bases at V and 5 bases at J, with 10 bases between. The CDR3, as DNA: TGCAGCGTTGATGCGGGCGGGAATGAAAAACTGTTTTTT. Residues: CSVDAGGNEKLFF.

The rearrangement uses TRBV19 and TRBJ2-1; 9 nucleotides agree with TRBD2. Trimming at V came to 3 bases and at J to 5 bases, leaving 8 bases not matched to a gene. Germline V gene sequence: CDR1 LNHDA, CDR2 SQIVND (reference sequence). The CDR3 loop spans 16 amino acids. The CDR3 reads CASSMWSSGAHNEQFF. The CDR3 DNA is TGTGCCAGTAGTATGTGGTCTAGCGGGGCACACAATGAGCAGTTCTTC.

The chain is built from TRBV19 and TRBJ1-2; no reliable D call. The CDR3 covers 14 residues. V was clipped by 5 bases and J by 7 bases, with 17 bases between them. Germline V lookup: CDR1 LNHDA, CDR2 SQIVND (reference sequence). The chain's CDR3 is CASSYLFWAFGYTF. CDR3 sequence (DNA): TGTGCCAGTAGTTATCTATTCTGGGCTTTTGGCTACACCTTC.

CDR3 sequence: CASSQDIGLYYEQYF. The CDR3 region has the DNA TGTGCCAGCAGCCAAGATATTGGACTTTACTACGAGCAGTACTTC. The rearrangement joins TRBV4-2 to TRBJ2-7, with a possible D match to TRBD2 (5 bases). Per the germline V gene, CDR1 is LGHNA and CDR2 is YNFKEQ. The V gene lost 0 bases and the J gene lost 3 bases, with 12 bases spanning the gap. The CDR3 sequence is 15 residues long.

J is TRBJ2-7 and V is TRBV6-2 or TRBV6-3; D is perhaps TRBD1 (5 bases). Germline loops: CDR1 MNHEY, CDR2 SVGEGT. The CDR3 runs 12 residues. Trimming took off 6 bases at V and 13 bases at J, with 19 bases between the two ends. The CDR3 loop reads CASSQTDRHPYF. For the CDR3, the DNA is TGTGCCAGCAGCCAAACTGACAGACATCCTTACTTC.

This clone showed up just a few times. The rearrangement uses TRBV6-6 and TRBJ1-2; no clear D gene. In germline, CDR1 is MNHNY, CDR2 SVGAGI (reference sequence). Trimming shortened V by 7 bases and J by 3 bases, and 12 bases separated the two germline ends. The CDR3 runs to 13 residues. As DNA, the CDR3 is TGTGCCAGCAATAAGTGGCAGGACTATGGCTACACCTTC. As protein: CASNKWQDYGYTF.

The genes are TRBV5-4 and TRBJ1-2; D may be TRBD1 (6 bases). With 1 base removed from V and 4 bases from J, the gap between germline ends came to 11 bases. The germline V gene has CDR1 SGHNT and CDR2 YYREEE (reference sequence). This CDR3 has 14 residues. DNA for the CDR3: TGTGCCAGCAGCTTGCGGCAGGGGAGCTATGGCTACACCTTC. It yields the protein CASSLRQGSYGYTF.

The chain carries TRBV6-5 and TRBJ2-1, with D maybe TRBD1 (6 bases). This CDR3 region has 14 residues. CDR1 is MNHEY and CDR2 is SVGAGI in the germline V gene. V was trimmed by 4 bases and J by 5 bases, leaving 12 bases between them. CDR3 region: CASSSEGGHNEQFF. The CDR3 nucleotides read TGTGCCAGCAGTTCCGAAGGGGGACACAATGAGCAGTTCTTC.

The chain combines TRBV28 with TRBJ1-2; D ambiguous. The CDR3 sequence is 11 residues long. The germline V gene encodes CDR1 MDHEN and CDR2 SYDVKM. The V end lost 5 bases, the J end lost 4 bases, and 5 bases lay between the germline ends. CDR3 loop: CASSQRYGYTF. The CDR3, as DNA: TGTGCCAGCAGTCAGCGCTATGGCTACACCTTC.

The V and J genes are TRBV28 and TRBJ1-5, with D possibly matching TRBD1 (5 bases). V shed 5 bases and J shed 1 base, with 27 bases lying between them. The germline V gene encodes CDR1 MDHEN and CDR2 SYDVKM. CDR3 size: 20 residues. In nucleotides, the CDR3 is TGTGCCAGCAGTCACGGAGGGACTTCTGGAGCCTGGGGCAGCAATCAGCCCCAGCATTTT. Its translation is CASSHGGTSGAWGSNQPQHF.

This chain uses TRBV2 with TRBJ2-1; TRBD1 aligns across 12 bases. CDR3 length: 16 amino acids. CDR1 and CDR2 (germline): SNHLY, FYNNEI. V shed 8 bases and J 9 bases; nucleotides not matched to a gene: 14. This chain's CDR3 is CASCSGQGAGAGEQFF. As DNA, the CDR3 is TGTGCCAGCTGTTCGGGACAGGGGGCCGGGGCGGGTGAGCAGTTCTTC.

This chain joins TRBV7-8 and TRBJ1-5; maybe TRBD1 (5 bases). V lost 1 base to trimming and J lost 4 bases, with 8 bases between them. This CDR3 has 14 amino acids. Germline V gives CDR1 SGHVS, CDR2 FQNEAQ. The CDR3: CASSLGDWNQPQHF. CDR3 coding DNA: TGTGCCAGCAGCTTAGGGGACTGGAATCAGCCCCAGCATTTT.

The chain recombines TRBV6-5 with TRBJ1-2, with a weak D call TRBD1 (6 bases). Germline assignment: CDR1 MNHEY and CDR2 SVGAGI. The CDR3 totals 13 residues. V dropped 7 bases and J dropped 4 bases, with 13 bases sitting between them. This chain's CDR3 is CASTTQGFYGYTF. The CDR3 DNA reads TGTGCCAGCACCACACAGGGATTCTATGGCTACACCTTC.